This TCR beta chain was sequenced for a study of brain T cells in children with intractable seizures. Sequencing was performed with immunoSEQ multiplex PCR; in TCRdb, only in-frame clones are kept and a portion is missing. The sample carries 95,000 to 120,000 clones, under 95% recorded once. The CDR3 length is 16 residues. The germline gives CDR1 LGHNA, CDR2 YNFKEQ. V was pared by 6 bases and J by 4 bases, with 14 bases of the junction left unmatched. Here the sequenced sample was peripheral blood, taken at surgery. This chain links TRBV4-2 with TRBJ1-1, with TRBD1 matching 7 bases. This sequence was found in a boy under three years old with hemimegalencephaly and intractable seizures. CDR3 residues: CASRGIPTGVSTEAFF. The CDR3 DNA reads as TGTGCCAGCAGGGGGATTCCCACAGGGGTGAGCACTGAAGCTTTCTTT.